The present entry profiles one T cell receptor beta chain with its context. The antigen is undetermined. Naivety in CD8+ T cells corresponded to a CD45RO-CCR7+CD27+CD95- phenotype. CDR3 length: 15 residues. Germline CDR1 and CDR2: SQVTM and ANQGSEA. This entry comes from a study of CXCR3-negative and CXCR3-positive naive CD8 T cells. Notes on the study in general: Memory cells differed in TRBV-TRBJ usage, but naive CXCR3-negative and CXCR3-positive cells had similar usage. Naive cells that were CXCR3-positive had more hydrophobic TRB CDR3s (compared with CXCR3-negative naive cells).

The method, 5' RACE with UMI labels, was used to prepare the TRB cDNA libraries. TCRdb reprocessed the 5' RACE reads and reports one entry per CDR3 protein, with no DNA. This sample's table has 84,000 or so distinct CDR3 sequences. V usage is TRBV29-1 and J usage is TRBJ1-1; TCRdb designates TRBD1, a call that cannot be tested without DNA. The clonotype comes from a human donor in good health. Some clones in this sample may be carry-over from other donors' samples. Sequencing was performed on naive CXCR3+ CD8+ T cells from blood. Stated subset: CD45RO-CCR7+CD27+CD95- naive CD8+ T cells expressing CXCR3 (TNR3+). CDR3 sequence reads: CSVDMSGAKNAEAFF.